The next 10 T cell receptor beta chains were all read from a single sample in a study of T cells after yellow fever vaccination. TCRdb processed the 5' RACE reads anew with MiXCR; each CDR3 protein has one entry. The sample has about 160,000 distinct CDR3 sequences; 6% to 7.5% are singletons. Sequencing used CD4+ T cells sorted from PBMCs, obtained around 5 days after the first yellow fever vaccination. The source of these receptors is a man younger than 30 who received the YFV17D yellow fever vaccine.

This clonotype was recorded at least ten times. The chain carries TRBV5-5 and TRBJ1-2; D remains unclear. V shed 1 base and J shed 1 base, with 8 bases lying between them. This CDR3 region has 14 residues. Germline assignment: CDR1 SGHKS and CDR2 YYEKEE (reference sequence). CDR3 DNA sequence: TGTGCCAGCAGCTTGTACGGCAGTAACTATGGCTACACCTTC. Translation: CASSLYGSNYGYTF.

This clonotype was recorded at least ten times. The V call is TRBV6-5, the J call TRBJ2-1, with 7 bases identical to TRBD2. The CDR3 is 15 residues long. The germline V gene encodes CDR1 MNHEY and CDR2 SVGAGI. After removal of 4 bases from V and 6 bases from J, the junction contained 9 bases not matched to a gene. The CDR3 DNA sequence: TGTGCCAGCAGTTCCCGGACTAGGTCGGGCAATGAGCAGTTCTTC. Translated: CASSSRTRSGNEQFF.

This clonotype was counted many times. The V gene is TRBV5-1, the J gene TRBJ2-4, with 9 bases aligning to TRBD1. The length of the CDR3 is 15 residues. CDR1 and CDR2 from the germline V gene are SGHRS and YFSETQ. Trimming took 3 bases from V and 6 from J; bases not matched to a gene: 7. The CDR3 region has the DNA TGCGCCAGCAGCTCGATACCGGACAGGGGAAACATTCAGTACTTC. The encoded protein is CASSSIPDRGNIQYF.

This clonotype was seen at least ten times. The CDR3 DNA reads as TGTGCCAGCAACACTAGGGGGGGCGCGCACACCGGGGAGCTGTTTTTT. Protein: CASNTRGGAHTGELFF. This sequence joins TRBV5-4 and TRBJ2-2; the D gene is possibly TRBD2 (7 bases). Germline assignment: CDR1 SGHNT and CDR2 YYREEE (reference sequence). The CDR3 is 16 residues long. The ends were cut back, 6 bases at V and 3 bases at J, with 18 bases in the middle.

This clonotype was counted many times. The chain recombines TRBV6-6 with TRBJ2-3, with 8 bases lining up with TRBD1. There are 13 residues in the CDR3. V shed 6 bases and J 5 bases; nucleotides not matched to a gene: 4. Per the germline V gene, CDR1 is MNHNY and CDR2 is SVGAGI (reference sequence). The CDR3 protein is CASSRTGLDTQYF. The CDR3 nucleotides are TGTGCCAGCAGCCGGACAGGGTTAGATACGCAGTATTTT.

This clonotype was counted a few times. V usage is TRBV7-2 and J usage is TRBJ2-3; D is perhaps TRBD1 (5 bases). Germline values: CDR1 SGHTA, CDR2 FQGNSA. V was trimmed by 6 bases and J by 2 bases, leaving 12 bases between them. The CDR3 is made up of 14 amino acids. DNA of the CDR3: TGTGCCAGCAGACCCTCAGGGATCACAGATACGCAGTATTTT. Protein sequence: CASRPSGITDTQYF.

The chain carries TRBV27 and TRBJ1-5, with D perhaps matching TRBD1 (6 bases). The germline V gene has CDR1 MNHEY and CDR2 SMNVEV (reference sequence). The V gene lost 1 base and the J gene lost 6 bases, with 13 bases spanning the gap. This CDR3 has 15 residues. CDR3 sequence: CASSLLQGGSQPQHF. The CDR3 DNA reads TGTGCCAGCAGTTTATTACAGGGAGGGAGTCAGCCCCAGCATTTT.

The DNA for the CDR3 is TGTGCCAGCAGCTTAGTGACATCCGAAAAACTGTTTTTT. Amino acids: CASSLVTSEKLFF. The chain carries TRBV7-9 and TRBJ1-4; D call uncertain. The germline V gene has CDR1 SEHNR and CDR2 FQNEAQ (reference sequence). The ends were cut back, 1 base at V and 8 bases at J, with 8 bases in the middle. CDR3 size: 13 residues.

In its sample, this clonotype was seen many times. This rearrangement joins TRBV3-1 to TRBJ1-2, with D perhaps TRBD1 (6 bases). Trimming cost V 4 bases and J 8 bases, with 17 bases left between them. The CDR3 is made up of 14 amino acids. The germline gives CDR1 LGHDT, CDR2 YNNKEL (reference sequence). As DNA, the CDR3 is TGTGCCAGCAGCCCTACACACAGGGAGGGGGGCTACACCTTC. Its protein product is CASSPTHREGGYTF.

This clonotype was picked up many times. This chain connects TRBV18 to TRBJ2-7; TRBD2 is a possible D gene (5 bases). This CDR3 contains 13 residues. Trimming took off 3 bases at V and 2 bases at J, with 8 bases between the two ends. Germline assignment: CDR1 KGHSH and CDR2 LQKENI. CDR3 loop: CASSPDSTYEQYF. For the CDR3, the DNA is TGTGCCAGCTCACCGGACTCTACCTACGAGCAGTACTTC.